This record looks at one T cell receptor beta chain sequence and its context. This entry is derived from a study of T cell changes during pregnancy in multiple sclerosis. Produced via immunoSEQ multiplex PCR; TCRdb's table is partial and in-frame only. The sample carries more than 70,000 clones, roughly 90% recorded once. The CDR3 totals 14 residues. V shed 2 bases and J 2 bases; nucleotides not matched to a gene: 4. In germline, CDR1 is SGHRS, CDR2 YFSETQ. This sequence joins TRBV5-1 and TRBJ2-7, with 7 bases lining up with TRBD2. The source material was peripheral blood, sampled before pregnancy. This sequence was found in a female donor with multiple sclerosis, enrolled in a pregnancy study. The CDR3 is CASSFASGPYEQYF. In DNA, the CDR3 is TGCGCCAGCAGCTTCGCTAGCGGTCCCTACGAGCAGTACTTC.